This T cell receptor (beta chain) was retrieved from a study of T cells in tuberculosis. Between the trimmed V and J ends, which lost 2 bases and 0 bases, there was a span of 11 bases. Germline CDR1 and CDR2: LNHDA and SQIVND (reference sequence). The CDR3 is 16 residues long. Libraries were prepared by immunoSEQ multiplex PCR; TCRdb keeps only in-frame clonotypes and omits some of them. The sample comprises about 34,000 clones, 80% to 95% of which are singletons, and 2.4% rests with the top ten. Time point in this sample: new active TB diagnosis, blood taken before or within 7 days of starting treatment.

The source of this sequence is an adult with tuberculosis. J is TRBJ1-3 and V is TRBV19; D is possibly TRBD1 (5 bases). The sample consisted of PBMCs, taken at tuberculosis diagnosis. In DNA form, the CDR3 reads TGTGCCAGTAGTATACAAATCGACAGCTCTGGAAACACCATATATTTT. Translating gives CASSIQIDSSGNTIYF.